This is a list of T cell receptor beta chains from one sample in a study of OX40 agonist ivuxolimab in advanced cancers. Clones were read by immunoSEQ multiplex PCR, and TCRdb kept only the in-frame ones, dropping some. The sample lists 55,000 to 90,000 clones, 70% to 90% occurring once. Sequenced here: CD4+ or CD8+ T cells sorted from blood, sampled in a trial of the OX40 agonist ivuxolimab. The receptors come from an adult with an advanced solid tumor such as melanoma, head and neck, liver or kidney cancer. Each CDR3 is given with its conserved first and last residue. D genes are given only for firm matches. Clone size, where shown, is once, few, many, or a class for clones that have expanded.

cdr3_aa: CASSLGQGASYNSPLHF
cdr3_nt: TGCGCCAGCAGCCTTGGACAGGGGGCTTCCTATAATTCACCCCTCCACTTT
d_call: TRBD1
j_call: TRBJ1-6
v_call: TRBV4-1
clone_size: .

cdr3_aa: CASSRIDGGDGYTF
cdr3_nt: TGTGCCAGTAGTAGGATCGACGGGGGCGATGGCTACACCTTC
d_call: .
j_call: TRBJ1-2
v_call: TRBV19
clone_size: .

cdr3_aa: CASSLAGGRDTEAFF
cdr3_nt: TGTGCCAGCAGCTTAGCAGGGGGCAGGGACACTGAAGCTTTCTTT
d_call: TRBD1
j_call: TRBJ1-1
v_call: TRBV7-2
clone_size: .

cdr3_aa: CASKGGAYNEQFF
cdr3_nt: TGTGCCAGCAAGGGGGGGGCCTACAATGAGCAGTTCTTC
d_call: .
j_call: TRBJ2-1
v_call: TRBV6-1
clone_size: .

cdr3_aa: CAISESLRQGLENIQYF
cdr3_nt: TGTGCCATCAGTGAGTCTCTTAGACAGGGTTTAGAAAACATTCAGTACTTC
d_call: TRBD1
j_call: TRBJ2-4
v_call: TRBV10-3
clone_size: .

cdr3_aa: CASRRTDRGTRGEKLFF
cdr3_nt: TGTGCCAGCCGCCGAACGGACAGGGGAACAAGGGGTGAAAAACTGTTTTTT
d_call: TRBD1
j_call: TRBJ1-4
v_call: TRBV7-9
clone_size: few

cdr3_aa: CASSLSPYGQYF
cdr3_nt: TGTGCCAGCAGCTTATCCCCTTACGGGCAGTACTTC
d_call: .
j_call: TRBJ2-7
v_call: TRBV11-2
clone_size: .

cdr3_aa: CASSRSGGAYNEQFF
cdr3_nt: TGTGCCAGCAGTCGGAGCGGGGGGGCATACAATGAGCAGTTCTTC
d_call: TRBD2
j_call: TRBJ2-1
v_call: TRBV4-2
clone_size: .

cdr3_aa: CASSYTGGQETQYF
cdr3_nt: TGCGCCAGCAGCTACACAGGGGGGCAAGAGACCCAGTACTTC
d_call: TRBD1
j_call: TRBJ2-5
v_call: TRBV5-1
clone_size: .

cdr3_aa: CASSRDSQETQYF
cdr3_nt: TGCGCCAGCAGCAGGGACAGCCAAGAGACCCAGTACTTC
d_call: TRBD1
j_call: TRBJ2-5
v_call: TRBV5-1
clone_size: once